The sequence of this T cell receptor beta chain was determined in a study of blood T cell repertoires in COVID-19 (TCRdb year 2020). With regard to the full study: Samples from collaborators originated in the United States, Italy and Spain and spanned both the acute and convalescent phases of COVID-19. HLA class I and class II types, where available, came from metadata supplied by the sample provider rather than from assay-based typing. The repertoires were made available in a free public database intended to serve as a resource for research on the immune response to SARS-CoV-2. Deeply sampled blood TCRbeta repertoires from subjects exposed to, actively infected with, or recovered from COVID-19 were included in the dataset. The samples were drawn from the first 160 participants of the ongoing ImmuneRACE study and from more than 1,000 subjects provided by 6 global collaborators. Nearly every sample came with metadata listing a de-identified subject ID, COVID-19 status, age in years and sex. The prospective study material was composed of cDNA or gDNA derived from T cells, B-cell-depleted T cells, or PBMCs. Results and caveats for the whole study, not just this receptor: The quantity of clinical and demographic metadata differed by source and by participant and was supplied without curation.

Each collaborating institution followed its own protocols to collect whole blood in K2EDTA tubes. For TCRbeta analysis, collaborators shipped samples as frozen whole blood, isolated PBMCs, or DNA extracted from either of those sample types. TCRbeta CDR3 regions were amplified from genomic DNA by means of the immunoSEQ Assay, a bias-controlled multiplex PCR. Processing in the source paper ran as follows. The number of nucleated cells in each sample was estimated from the amplification of reference gene primers within the assay. To quantify the absolute abundance of each unique TCRbeta CDR3 rearrangement, sequence reads were collapsed and filtered. For each sample, productive Simpson clonality was calculated as the square root of Simpson's diversity index across productive rearrangements. TCRdb took this table from immuneACCESS and kept in-frame rearrangements with V and J called. Such tables lack part of the clones; where checked against another copy, unresolved V genes explain under half of the gap, and the rest is unexplained. V and J calls and clone size come straight from that table; D and trimming were deduced from the DNA. The sample profile shows about 200,000 clones; 82% of them were found once. The ten largest clones capture 6% to 8% of the sample.

V is pared back by 3 bases and J by 4 bases, with 10 bases lying between the germline termini. The CDR3 runs 14 amino acids, cysteine and phenylalanine included. CDR3 DNA is the only sequence kept; it has 42 bases, read in frame from the first base. From a lookup of the germline V gene, CDR1 and CDR2 are MDHEN and SYDVKM. A remark on this clone: What this receptor recognizes is not known. No much larger clonotype is one base removed from it; base qualities were not supplied.

The TCR sequence derives from a human donor with acute or convalescent COVID-19. The donor label of this sample is uncertain. The material sequenced was peripheral blood. The V and J genes are TRBV28 and TRBJ1-5, with the D gene not clear enough to name. The DNA sequence follows: TGTGCCAGCAGTTTTATGCGGGCAAATCAGCCCCAGCATTTT. This codes for CASSFMRANQPQHF.